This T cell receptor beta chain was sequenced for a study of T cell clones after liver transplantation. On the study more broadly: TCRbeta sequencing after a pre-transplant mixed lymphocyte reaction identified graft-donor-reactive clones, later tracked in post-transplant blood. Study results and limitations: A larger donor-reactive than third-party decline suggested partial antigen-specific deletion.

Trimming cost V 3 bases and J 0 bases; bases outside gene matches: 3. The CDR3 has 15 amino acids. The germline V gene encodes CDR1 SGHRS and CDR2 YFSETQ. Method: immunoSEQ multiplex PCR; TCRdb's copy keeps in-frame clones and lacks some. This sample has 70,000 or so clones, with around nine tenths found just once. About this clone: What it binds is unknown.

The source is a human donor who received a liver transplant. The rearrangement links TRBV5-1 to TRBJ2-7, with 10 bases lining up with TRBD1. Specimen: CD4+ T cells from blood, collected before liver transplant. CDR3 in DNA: TGCGCCAGCAGCTCCGGGACAGGGGTCTCCTACGAGCAGTACTTC. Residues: CASSSGTGVSYEQYF.